What follows are 15 T cell receptor beta chains derived from one specimen sequenced in a study of CD8 T cells in ankylosing spondylitis. TCRdb called the 5' RACE reads again in MiXCR, with one record for every CDR3 protein. In the table there are around 770,000 distinct CDR3 sequences, roughly 12% of which are singletons. Overall study findings and caveats: A motif of eight or nine highly homologous TCR beta variants was seen as apparently characteristic of ankylosing spondylitis blood.

The antigens for these receptors are not known. Source material: blood, either unsorted or a sorted T cell fraction (not recorded which). The receptor source for this set is a male donor with ankylosing spondylitis.

This rearrangement joins TRBV20-1 to TRBJ1-1; TRBD1 matches 7 bases. Looked up from germline, CDR1 is DFQATT and CDR2 is SNEGSKA (reference sequence). The CDR3 spans 14 residues. The V and J ends lost 1 base and 0 bases, in that order; junction bases with no gene match: 2. The chain's CDR3 is CSARAGTVNTEAFF. For the CDR3, the DNA is TGCAGTGCTAGAGCGGGGACAGTGAACACTGAAGCTTTCTTT.

This clonotype was picked up a small number of times. The rearrangement joins TRBV4-3 to TRBJ2-2; 11 positions match TRBD1. CDR1 and CDR2 (germline): LGHNA, YSLEER. The length of the CDR3 is 17 residues. The ends lost 3 bases at V and 5 bases at J; junction bases unmatched: 8. In nucleotides, the CDR3 is TGCGCCAGCAGCCAGAGGACAGGGGGCGCGGAAACCGGGGAGCTGTTTTTT. Translation gives CASSQRTGGAETGELFF.

The V and J genes are TRBV11-2 and TRBJ2-5; D uncertain. The CDR3 contains 12 residues. Germline CDR1 SGHAT, CDR2 FQNNGV. Trimming shortened V by 6 bases and J by 5 bases, and 10 bases separated the two germline ends. CDR3 in amino acids: CASSKISETQYF. CDR3 DNA: TGTGCCAGCAGTAAGATCTCGGAGACCCAGTACTTC.

The rearrangement joins TRBV6-2 or TRBV6-3 to TRBJ2-7; D unresolved. Trimming removed 6 bases from V and 2 bases from J, with 11 bases in between. The CDR3 contains 13 residues. Per the germline V gene, CDR1 is MNHEY and CDR2 is SVGEGT. DNA of the CDR3: TGTGCCAGCAGGCTCTTGAGGACCTACGAGCAGTACTTC. Amino acid sequence: CASRLLRTYEQYF.

Regarding this clonotype: This may be a read error, as it is one base from a much larger clone. J is TRBJ1-2 and V is TRBV20-1, with TRBD1 identical over 8 bases. J was trimmed by 13 bases and V by 3 bases; bases with no gene match: 7. Germline CDR1 DFQATT, CDR2 SNEGSKA (reference sequence). The CDR3 spans 11 residues. The CDR3 protein is CSARDRDRSTF. As DNA, the CDR3 is TGCAGTGCTAGGGACAGGGACAGGAGCACCTTC.

This clonotype has a handful of counts. The V gene is TRBV18, the J gene TRBJ1-2, with 11 bases fitting TRBD1. The CDR3 is 16 amino acids. Trimming at V came to 6 bases and at J to 3 bases, leaving 9 bases not matched to a gene. Germline loops: CDR1 KGHSH, CDR2 LQKENI. The CDR3 loop reads CASSRTGGGGDYGYTF. CDR3 nucleotide sequence: TGTGCCAGCTCCCGGACAGGGGGCGGGGGTGACTATGGCTACACCTTC. Drawing the rest from reference TRBV18 and TRBJ1-2, the complete variable domain is NAGVMQNPRHLVRRRGQEARLRCSPMKGHSHVYWYRQLPEEGLKFMVYLQKENIIDESGMPKERFSAEFPKEGPSILRIQQVVRGDSAAYFCASSRTGGGGDYGYTFGSGTRLTVV.

This clonotype occurred a few times. This chain joins TRBV5-1 and TRBJ2-5; 8 bases are a match to TRBD2. From germline, CDR1 is SGHRS and CDR2 YFSETQ. Trimming cost V 1 base and J 5 bases; bases outside gene matches: 7. The CDR3 is 15 amino acids. The DNA of the CDR3 is TGCGCCAGCAGCTTGCCGGAGAGCGGGAGTGAGACCCAGTACTTC. Translation gives CASSLPESGSETQYF.

This clonotype was found a few times. The rearrangement joins TRBV5-1 to TRBJ1-1; TRBD1 matches at 9 bases. This CDR3 is 15 amino acids long. Trimming cost V 0 bases and J 5 bases; bases outside gene matches: 5. Per the germline V gene, CDR1 is SGHRS and CDR2 is YFSETQ. CDR3 DNA sequence: TGCGCCAGCAGCTTGGAGGGACAGGGATGGACTGAAGCTTTCTTT. The encoded protein is CASSLEGQGWTEAFF.

This clonotype was observed at least ten times. CDR3 sequence reads: CSVEEMASADTQYF. As DNA, the CDR3 is TGCAGCGTTGAAGAGATGGCTAGCGCTGATACGCAGTATTTT. This sequence joins TRBV29-1 and TRBJ2-3, with D perhaps matching TRBD2 (6 bases). The germline V and J ends were trimmed by 0 bases and 6 bases, with 13 bases remaining between them. Germline assignment: CDR1 SQVTM and CDR2 ANQGSEA. CDR3 length: 14 amino acids.

This clonotype was observed a few times. The CDR3 spells CASSLQGGNAFF. The CDR3 region has the DNA TGTGCCAGCTCACTACAGGGGGGTAATGCTTTCTTT. The chain carries TRBV18 and TRBJ1-1, with 8 bases lining up with TRBD1. The CDR3 has 12 amino acids. V gave up 4 bases and J gave up 11 bases; unmatched junction bases: 6. CDR1 is KGHSH, CDR2 LQKENI, per germline.

This clonotype occurred many times. The V and J genes are TRBV20-1 and TRBJ2-5, with D possibly being TRBD2 (5 bases). V shed 7 bases and J shed 5 bases, with 17 bases lying between them. CDR1 is DFQATT and CDR2 is SNEGSKA in the germline V gene (reference sequence). The CDR3 has 13 residues. CDR3 DNA sequence: TGCAGTGAGACCTTAAGCGGTGCGGAGACCCAGTACTTC. Residues: CSETLSGAETQYF.

This chain connects TRBV20-1 to TRBJ2-7; 13 nucleotides align to TRBD2. CDR1 is DFQATT, CDR2 SNEGSKA, per germline (reference sequence). This CDR3 is 15 amino acids long. V lost 5 bases, J lost 2 bases, and 6 bases stayed unmatched. CDR3 amino acids: CSASAGTSGTYEQYF. The CDR3 DNA follows: TGCAGTGCTTCTGCCGGGACTAGCGGGACCTACGAGCAGTACTTC.

This clonotype was recorded a few times. The chain couples TRBV9 to TRBJ2-7; D gene unclear. Germline V CDR1 and CDR2: SGDLS, YYNGEE. V was trimmed by 3 bases and J by 6 bases, leaving 10 bases between them. The CDR3 is 12 residues long. CDR3 DNA: TGTGCCAGCAGCGGCCAAGTAGGCGAGCAGTACTTC. This gives the protein CASSGQVGEQYF.

This clonotype came up a few times. The rearrangement joins TRBV5-1 to TRBJ2-2, with TRBD1 matching 7 bases. J lost 0 bases, V lost 6 bases, and 11 bases had no gene match. Germline lookup yields CDR1 SGHRS and CDR2 YFSETQ. This CDR3 has 17 residues. The CDR3 region has the DNA TGCGCCAGCAAAAAATCGACAGGGACCTCGAACACCGGGGAGCTGTTTTTT. Translated, it gives CASKKSTGTSNTGELFF.

The sample holds many counts of this clonotype. The chain carries TRBV7-2 and TRBJ2-3, with TRBD1 matching over 10 bases. Losses at the gene ends were 5 bases for V and 13 bases for J; bases not matched to a gene: 3. Germline values: CDR1 SGHTA, CDR2 FQGNSA. This CDR3 contains 11 residues. The CDR3 is CASSEGQGKYF. The DNA for the CDR3 is TGTGCCAGCAGCGAGGGACAGGGGAAGTATTTT.